These 3 T cell receptor beta chains were sequenced from one sample in a study of blood T cells in healthy people across ages. Using a J-beta primer mix together with a sample-barcoded 5' primer, a second PCR was run for 7 to 11 cycles. TCRdb processed the 5' RACE reads anew with MiXCR; each CDR3 protein has one entry. The sample yields over 500,000 distinct CDR3 sequences, around a quarter seen once. These sequences were also reported in another study, on T cells of mothers and their children.

The sequenced material came from blood. The origin of the receptors is a boy under 10 years old in good health.

This clonotype was seen more than once but under ten times. This chain links TRBV3-1 with TRBJ1-1; D might be TRBD1 (5 bases). CDR3 length: 12 amino acids. Germline V gene lookup returns CDR1 LGHDT and CDR2 YNNKEL (reference sequence). V lost 0 bases to trimming and J lost 8 bases, with 7 bases between them. CDR3 amino acids: CASSQDTGEAFF. CDR3 coding DNA: TGTGCCAGCAGCCAAGATACAGGAGAAGCTTTCTTT.

The genes are TRBV12-3 or TRBV12-4 and TRBJ1-6; 8 bases map to TRBD1. This CDR3 contains 15 residues. J was trimmed by 14 bases and V by 6 bases; bases with no gene match: 15. The chain's CDR3 is CASSLRDRPVRALHF. The DNA for the CDR3 is TGTGCCAGCAGCCTCCGGGACAGGCCGGTTAGGGCCCTCCACTTT.

The rearrangement joins TRBV7-2 to TRBJ2-5; 13 bases fit TRBD2. The J call may be in error: the DNA end matches TRBJ2-7 better. The V gene's germline CDR1 is SGHTA and CDR2 FQGNSA. This CDR3 has 18 residues. The CDR3 here is CASSLKGGGLAGVYEQYF. The CDR3 DNA follows: TGTGCCAGCAGCTTAAAAGGGGGTGGACTAGCGGGAGTATACGAGCAGTACTTC.